This T cell receptor (beta chain) was obtained from a study of T cells in Graves' hyperthyroidism and ophthalmopathy. Study-wide points: A model of 13 V-J pairs discriminated ophthalmopathy from stable hyperthyroidism. Most expanded thyroid clonotypes above 0.001 also appeared in blood. Median prediction lead before ophthalmopathy onset was roughly 6 months with the model.

Trimming cost V 3 bases and J 5 bases, with 8 bases left between them. From germline, CDR1 is SNHLY and CDR2 FYNNEI. The CDR3 has 13 amino acids. Patients were excluded because of uncontrolled infection, other autoimmune disease, pregnancy or lactation. The source material, RNA transcripts, was used to amplify TCR beta CDR3 regions. When the TCR CDR3 underwent first-round RT-PCR, the HTBI primer set was used. Using its own MiXCR run on the multiplex PCR reads, TCRdb lists one record per CDR3 protein. The sample has around 620,000 distinct CDR3 sequences, 35% to 55% seen once; the top ten hold 15% to 20%. Concerning this clonotype itself: The antigen remains unidentified.

The source material was peripheral blood or thyroid tissue (not recorded which). The receptor was isolated from an adult woman with Graves' disease, either hyperthyroidism or ophthalmopathy (not recorded which). The chain is built from TRBV2 and TRBJ1-5; unclear D gene. CDR3 in amino acids: CASSEMEDQPQHF. The CDR3 DNA is TGTGCCAGCAGTGAGATGGAGGATCAGCCCCAGCATTTT. Using reference TRBV2 and TRBJ1-5 for the parts outside the CDR3, the full variable domain is EPEVTQTPSHQVTQMGQEVILRCVPISNHLYFYWYRQILGQKVEFLVSFYNNEISEKSEIFDDQFSVERPDGSNFTLKIRSTKLEDSAMYFCASSEMEDQPQHFGDGTRLSIL.